What follows is one T cell receptor (beta chain) and its context. Assignments of participants to cohorts depended upon their own reported clinical history. Exposed enrollees encountered a COVID-19 case at some point within 2 weeks before study entry. The ends lost 0 bases at V and 9 bases at J; junction bases unmatched: 8. This CDR3 contains 15 residues. CDR1 MNHEY and CDR2 SVGAGI come from the germline V gene. The sample comes from a study of blood T cell repertoires in COVID-19. Authors' data handling: Amplification from reference gene primers served as the basis for estimated nucleated cell counts. TCRdb keeps only in-frame clones here, not all; method: immunoSEQ multiplex PCR. The V and J calls and clone size come from that table; D and trimming were worked out from the DNA. The table includes 300,000 to 350,000 clones, approximately 90% detected once.

The receptor's source is a woman aged 25 to 39 who had been exposed to COVID-19. Sequencing was performed on PBMCs or T cells enriched from blood (not recorded which). The V gene is TRBV6-5, the J gene TRBJ2-1, with 7 bases lining up with TRBD2. The CDR3 loop is CASSYSRTSIPEQFF. The CDR3 DNA sequence: TGTGCCAGCAGTTACTCGCGGACTAGTATTCCTGAGCAGTTCTTC.